Listed below are T cell receptor beta chains from one sample, sequenced in a study of T cells in localized non-small cell lung cancer. The method was immunoSEQ multiplex PCR; TCRdb's version includes in-frame clones alone and lacks a portion of them. The sample holds more than 11,000 clones; roughly nine tenths are singletons and the top ten take roughly 2.7%. The sequencing here drew on peripheral blood mononuclear cells, taken before any cancer treatment. These receptors all come from a man between 35 and 75 years old with stage III lung adenocarcinoma. CDR3s include the opening cysteine and the closing phenylalanine or tryptophan. The D gene is left open where the match is weak. For some rows the clone size is stated as once, few or many, or as a class when expanded; others skip it.

size: .; V: TRBV7-7; J: TRBJ2-7; D: .; DNA: TGTGCCAGCAGCTTACCAGGGGCGTCCTACGAGCAGTACTTC; CDR3: CASSLPGASYEQYF
size: .; V: TRBV4-1; J: TRBJ2-1; D: .; DNA: TGCGCCAGCAGCCAAGTGGACAGAGACAATGAGCAGTTCTTC; CDR3: CASSQVDRDNEQFF
size: .; V: TRBV27; J: TRBJ2-3; D: TRBD2; DNA: TGTGCCAGCAGTTCCGTAGCGGGAGGGGCAGATACGCAGTATTTT; CDR3: CASSSVAGGADTQYF
size: .; V: TRBV28; J: TRBJ2-1; D: TRBD2; DNA: TGTGCCAGCAGTTCCGGGACTAGCGGGAGGAATGAGCAGTTCTTC; CDR3: CASSSGTSGRNEQFF
size: .; V: TRBV7-2; J: TRBJ1-3; D: .; DNA: TGTGCCAGCAGCTTTTTTCCAGACTCTGGAAACACCATATATTTT; CDR3: CASSFFPDSGNTIYF
size: few; V: TRBV7-2; J: TRBJ2-3; D: TRBD2; DNA: TGTGCCAGCAGCTTACCCCAGCGGGGGGGGGTAGGCGGAGATACGCAGTATTTT; CDR3: CASSLPQRGGVGGDTQYF
size: .; V: TRBV19; J: TRBJ2-7; D: TRBD1; DNA: TGTGCCAGTAGTAATGGACAGGGTGTGATCTGCGAGCAGTACTTC; CDR3: CASSNGQGVICEQYF
size: .; V: TRBV11-3; J: TRBJ2-1; D: .; DNA: TGTGCCAGCAGCCCGTCCTGGGACGGTGAGCAGTTCTTC; CDR3: CASSPSWDGEQFF
size: .; V: TRBV12-5; J: TRBJ2-2; D: .; DNA: TGTGCTAGTGGTTTGCTCCTCCGGCGGGACACGGACACCGGGGAGCTGTTTTTT; CDR3: CASGLLLRRDTDTGELFF
size: .; V: TRBV28; J: TRBJ1-1; D: TRBD1; DNA: TGTGCCAGCAGTCCCCTGGACAGGCGGGGGATGAACACTGAAGCTTTCTTT; CDR3: CASSPLDRRGMNTEAFF
size: .; V: TRBV7-7; J: TRBJ2-5; D: .; DNA: TGTGCCAGCAGCCAGGGAGAGACCCAGTACTTC; CDR3: CASSQGETQYF
size: .; V: TRBV7-9; J: TRBJ2-5; D: .; DNA: TGTGCCAGCAGCCCTATAACGGATCGAGAGACCCAGTACTTC; CDR3: CASSPITDRETQYF
size: few; V: TRBV19; J: TRBJ1-5; D: .; DNA: TGTGCCAGTTGGGGGGCCTTCGGCCAGCCCCAGCATTTT; CDR3: CASWGAFGQPQHF
size: .; V: TRBV19; J: TRBJ2-1; D: TRBD2; DNA: TGTGCCAGTAGTACCTCTAGCGGGACCTACAATGAGCAGTTCTTC; CDR3: CASSTSSGTYNEQFF
size: few; V: TRBV28; J: TRBJ1-2; D: .; DNA: TGTGCCAGCAGATCCGGGACACATTATGGCTACACCTTC; CDR3: CASRSGTHYGYTF
size: .; V: TRBV5-8; J: TRBJ2-1; D: TRBD2; DNA: TGTGCCAGCCTCACAGCGGGAGTGGCCAATGAGCAGTTCTTC; CDR3: CASLTAGVANEQFF
size: .; V: TRBV29-1; J: TRBJ2-7; D: TRBD2; DNA: TGCAGCGTTGAAGATCTCGTTAGCGGGGTTACCTACGAGCAGTACTTC; CDR3: CSVEDLVSGVTYEQYF
size: .; V: TRBV4-2; J: TRBJ2-2; D: .; DNA: TGTGCCAGCAGCCAAGACGGAGGGTCGGGCACCGGGGAGCTGTTTTTT; CDR3: CASSQDGGSGTGELFF
size: .; V: TRBV7-8; J: TRBJ2-3; D: .; DNA: TGTGCCAGCAGCCCCTCTGGCACAGATACGCAGTATTTT; CDR3: CASSPSGTDTQYF
size: .; V: TRBV7-2; J: TRBJ2-2; D: .; DNA: TGTGCCAGCAGCTTGGTCGATGGGGAGCTGTTTTTT; CDR3: CASSLVDGELFF
size: .; V: TRBV2; J: TRBJ2-3; D: .; DNA: TGTGCCAGCAGGAACCGGGACAAGAGCACAGATACGCAGTATTTT; CDR3: CASRNRDKSTDTQYF
size: .; V: TRBV6-1; J: TRBJ1-4; D: .; DNA: TGTGCCAGCAGGGAAAAGGTGGCAGGGCTTAATGAAAAACTGTTTTTT; CDR3: CASREKVAGLNEKLFF
size: .; V: TRBV13; J: TRBJ1-2; D: .; DNA: TGTGCCAGCAGCTTAGGAGGGAAATATGGCTACACCTTC; CDR3: CASSLGGKYGYTF
size: .; V: TRBV28; J: TRBJ2-7; D: TRBD2; DNA: TGTGCCAGCATCCAAACCGTAGGACTAGCCTACGAGCAGTACTTC; CDR3: CASIQTVGLAYEQYF
size: few; V: TRBV5-6; J: TRBJ2-7; D: .; DNA: TGTGCCAGCAGCTCCGGGCGGAGGGGCTTCCCCTCCTACGAGCAGTACTTC; CDR3: CASSSGRRGFPSYEQYF
size: .; V: TRBV4-1; J: TRBJ1-5; D: .; DNA: TGCGCCAGCAGCCAATTTCCGGACGTCGGGATCGTGCCCCAGCATTTT; CDR3: CASSQFPDVGIVPQHF
size: .; V: TRBV5-1; J: TRBJ1-3; D: .; DNA: TGCGCCAGCAGCTTGGCCGGCTCTACAAAGGGAAACACCATATATTTT; CDR3: CASSLAGSTKGNTIYF
size: .; V: TRBV5-1; J: TRBJ1-1; D: .; DNA: TGCGCCAGCAGCCACTGGGGAGGGTTCACTGAAGCTTTCTTT; CDR3: CASSHWGGFTEAFF
size: .; V: TRBV19; J: TRBJ2-3; D: .; DNA: TGTGCCAGTAGTCCCCGGGGTAGCACAGATACGCAGTATTTT; CDR3: CASSPRGSTDTQYF
size: .; V: TRBV19; J: TRBJ2-5; D: TRBD2; DNA: TGTGCCAGTAGCGCACTAGCGGGAGGGCCTAGTCGGACCCAGTACTTC; CDR3: CASSALAGGPSRTQYF
size: few; V: TRBV29-1; J: TRBJ2-1; D: TRBD2; DNA: TGCAGCGTTGTTGGGACTAGCGGCTCCTACAATGAGCAGTTCTTC; CDR3: CSVVGTSGSYNEQFF
size: .; V: TRBV5-1; J: TRBJ2-3; D: TRBD2; DNA: TGCGCCAGCAGCTCACTAGCGGGAAAGGCAGATACGCAGTATTTT; CDR3: CASSSLAGKADTQYF
size: .; V: TRBV28; J: TRBJ2-7; D: TRBD2; DNA: TGTGCCAGCAGTTCCGTAGCGGGCGGAACCTACGAGCAGTACTTC; CDR3: CASSSVAGGTYEQYF
size: .; V: TRBV28; J: TRBJ2-7; D: TRBD2; DNA: TGTGCCAGCAGTTTATCGATAGCGGGACGCGAGCAGTACTTC; CDR3: CASSLSIAGREQYF
size: .; V: TRBV11-2; J: TRBJ2-7; D: TRBD1; DNA: TGTGCCAGCACCCGACAGGGGATAAGGGAGCAGTACTTC; CDR3: CASTRQGIREQYF
size: once; V: TRBV7-2; J: TRBJ2-5; D: .; DNA: TGTGCCAGCAGCTTAATCGGAAAAGAGACCCAGTACTTC; CDR3: CASSLIGKETQYF
size: once; V: TRBV6-6; J: TRBJ2-3; D: .; DNA: TGTGCCAGCAGTTTTCCCTTGGATACGCAGTATTTT; CDR3: CASSFPLDTQYF
size: .; V: TRBV5-6; J: TRBJ2-1; D: .; DNA: TGTGCCAGCAGCCAAACGTACTACAATGAGCAGTTCTTC; CDR3: CASSQTYYNEQFF
size: once; V: TRBV2; J: TRBJ1-6; D: .; DNA: TGTGCCAGTCGTACAGAGACAGGATCACCCCTCCACTTT; CDR3: CASRTETGSPLHF
size: .; V: TRBV19; J: TRBJ2-7; D: .; DNA: TGTGCCAGTAGGGACAAGAGCTCCTACGAGCAGTACTTC; CDR3: CASRDKSSYEQYF
size: .; V: TRBV29-1; J: TRBJ2-2; D: .; DNA: TGCAGCTTTCGGTTCTCCGGGGAGCTGTTTTTT; CDR3: CSFRFSGELFF
size: .; V: TRBV6-1; J: TRBJ2-1; D: .; DNA: TGTGCCAGCAGACGGGCGGAAATGTACAATGAGCAGTTCTTC; CDR3: CASRRAEMYNEQFF
size: .; V: TRBV11-2; J: TRBJ2-7; D: .; DNA: TGTGCCAGCAGCTTAGTGGGCAGCCGGAGAACCTACGAGCAGTACTTC; CDR3: CASSLVGSRRTYEQYF
size: .; V: TRBV6-1; J: TRBJ2-1; D: TRBD2; DNA: TGTGCCAGCAGGAGGGAGGGGCCCAACAATGAGCAGTTCTTC; CDR3: CASRREGPNNEQFF
size: once; V: TRBV7-6; J: TRBJ2-7; D: .; DNA: TGTGCCAGCAGCCGGGACACGGGGAACGAGCAGTACTTC; CDR3: CASSRDTGNEQYF
size: .; V: TRBV19; J: TRBJ2-3; D: .; DNA: TGTGCCAGTAGTTTGGAGGGGCGAACAGATACGCAGTATTTT; CDR3: CASSLEGRTDTQYF
size: .; V: TRBV5-1; J: TRBJ1-1; D: .; DNA: TGCGCCAGCAGCGACCCCACGGTCGTGGACACTGAAGCTTTCTTT; CDR3: CASSDPTVVDTEAFF
size: .; V: TRBV6-5; J: TRBJ2-7; D: .; DNA: TGTGCCAGCGCCCGACACCACTCCTACGAGCAGTACTTC; CDR3: CASARHHSYEQYF
size: once; V: TRBV28; J: TRBJ2-5; D: TRBD2; DNA: TGTGCCAGCAGGCCGGGACTAGTCCAAGAGACCCAGTACTTC; CDR3: CASRPGLVQETQYF
size: .; V: TRBV27; J: TRBJ2-7; D: TRBD2; DNA: TGTGCCAGCAGTTTACGGACTAGCGGAGGGACCTACGAGCAGTACTTC; CDR3: CASSLRTSGGTYEQYF
size: .; V: TRBV15; J: TRBJ2-3; D: .; DNA: TGTGCCACCAGCGGGGGGGGCGGGGATACGCAGTATTTT; CDR3: CATSGGGGDTQYF
size: .; V: TRBV5-8; J: TRBJ1-5; D: .; DNA: TGTGCCAGCAGGGGCGGGTTCAGTGGACAGCCCCAGCATTTT; CDR3: CASRGGFSGQPQHF